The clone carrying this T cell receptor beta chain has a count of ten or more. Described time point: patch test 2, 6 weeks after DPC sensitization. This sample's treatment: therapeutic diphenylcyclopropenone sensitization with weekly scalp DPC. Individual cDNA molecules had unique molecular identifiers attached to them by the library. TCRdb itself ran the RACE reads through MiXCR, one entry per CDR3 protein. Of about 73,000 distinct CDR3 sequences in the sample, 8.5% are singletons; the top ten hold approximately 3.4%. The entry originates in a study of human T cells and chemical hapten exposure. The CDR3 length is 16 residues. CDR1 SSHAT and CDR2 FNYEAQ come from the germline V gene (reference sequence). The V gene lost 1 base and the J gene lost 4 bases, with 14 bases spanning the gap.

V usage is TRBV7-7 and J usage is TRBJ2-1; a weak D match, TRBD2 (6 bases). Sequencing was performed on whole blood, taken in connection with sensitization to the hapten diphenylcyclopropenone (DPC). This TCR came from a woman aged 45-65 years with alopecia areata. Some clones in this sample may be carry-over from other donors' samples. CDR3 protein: CASSLDRGSGYNEQFF. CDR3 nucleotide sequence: TGTGCCAGCAGCTTAGATCGGGGGAGTGGATACAATGAGCAGTTCTTC.